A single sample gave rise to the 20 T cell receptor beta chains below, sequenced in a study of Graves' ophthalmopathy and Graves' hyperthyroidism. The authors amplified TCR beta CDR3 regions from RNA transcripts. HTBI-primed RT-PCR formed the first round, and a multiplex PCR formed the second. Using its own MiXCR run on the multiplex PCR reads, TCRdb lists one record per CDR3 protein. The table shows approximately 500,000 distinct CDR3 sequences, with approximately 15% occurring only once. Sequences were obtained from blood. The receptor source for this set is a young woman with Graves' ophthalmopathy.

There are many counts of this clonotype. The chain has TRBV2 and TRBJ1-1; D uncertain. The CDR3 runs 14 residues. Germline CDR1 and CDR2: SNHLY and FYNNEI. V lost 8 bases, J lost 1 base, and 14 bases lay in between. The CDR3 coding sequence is TGTGCCAGCTTATCGTTTTATCGGAACACTGAAGCTTTCTTT. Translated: CASLSFYRNTEAFF.

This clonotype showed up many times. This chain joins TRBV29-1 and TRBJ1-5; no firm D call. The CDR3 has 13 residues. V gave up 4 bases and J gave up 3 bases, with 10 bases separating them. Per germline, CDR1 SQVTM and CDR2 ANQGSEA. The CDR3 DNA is TGCAGCGTTGCGCCTTCCCCCAATCAGCCCCAGCATTTT. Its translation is CSVAPSPNQPQHF.

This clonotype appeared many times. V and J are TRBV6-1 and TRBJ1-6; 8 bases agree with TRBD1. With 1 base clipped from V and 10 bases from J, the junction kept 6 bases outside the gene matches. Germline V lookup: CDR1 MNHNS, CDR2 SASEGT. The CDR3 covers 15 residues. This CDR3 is CASSEGAGGQSPLHF. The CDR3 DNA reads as TGTGCCAGCAGTGAAGGGGCAGGGGGCCAGTCACCCCTCCACTTT.

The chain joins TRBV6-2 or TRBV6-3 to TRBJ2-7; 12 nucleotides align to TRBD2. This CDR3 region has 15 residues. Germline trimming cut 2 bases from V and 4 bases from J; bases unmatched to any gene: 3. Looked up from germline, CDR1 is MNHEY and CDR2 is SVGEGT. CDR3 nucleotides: TGTGCCAGCAGTTACCTCGGGACTAGCGGGTACGAGCAGTACTTC. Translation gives CASSYLGTSGYEQYF.

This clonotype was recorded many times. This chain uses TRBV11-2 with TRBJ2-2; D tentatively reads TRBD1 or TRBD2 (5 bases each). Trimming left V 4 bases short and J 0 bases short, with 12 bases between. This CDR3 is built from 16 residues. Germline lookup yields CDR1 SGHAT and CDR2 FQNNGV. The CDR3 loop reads CASSSRDGPNTGELFF. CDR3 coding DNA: TGTGCCAGCAGCTCCAGGGACGGACCGAACACCGGGGAGCTGTTTTTT.

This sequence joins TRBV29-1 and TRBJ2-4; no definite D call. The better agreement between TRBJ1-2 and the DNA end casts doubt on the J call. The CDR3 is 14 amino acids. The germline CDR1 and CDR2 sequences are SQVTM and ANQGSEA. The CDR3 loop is CSVTTSPDFGGYTF. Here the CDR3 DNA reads TGCAGCGTTACCACGAGCCCTGATTTCGGCGGCTACACCTTC.

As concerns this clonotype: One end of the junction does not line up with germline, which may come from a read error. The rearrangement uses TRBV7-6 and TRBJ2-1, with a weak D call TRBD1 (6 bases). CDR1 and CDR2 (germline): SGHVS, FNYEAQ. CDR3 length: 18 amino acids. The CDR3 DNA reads TGTGCCAGCAGCTTAGGGGGGCGAAGGGCAGGGCTCCCGCGTGAGAAGTTCTTC. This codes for CASSLGGRRAGLPREKFF.

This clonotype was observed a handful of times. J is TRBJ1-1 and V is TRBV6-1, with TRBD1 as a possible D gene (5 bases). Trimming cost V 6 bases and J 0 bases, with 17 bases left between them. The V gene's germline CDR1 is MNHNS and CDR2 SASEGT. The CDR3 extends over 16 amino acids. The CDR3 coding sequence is TGTGCCAGCAGCGAGGGACTCGGAGGTATGAACACTGAAGCTTTCTTT. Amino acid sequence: CASSEGLGGMNTEAFF.

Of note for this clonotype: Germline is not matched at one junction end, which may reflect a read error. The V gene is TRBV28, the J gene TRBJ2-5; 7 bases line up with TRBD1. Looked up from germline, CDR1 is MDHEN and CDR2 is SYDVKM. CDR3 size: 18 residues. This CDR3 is CAGSSIGSEGGNPNTQYF. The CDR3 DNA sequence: TGTGCCGGCAGTTCTATCGGATCAGAAGGGGGCAATCCCAACACCCAGTACTTC.

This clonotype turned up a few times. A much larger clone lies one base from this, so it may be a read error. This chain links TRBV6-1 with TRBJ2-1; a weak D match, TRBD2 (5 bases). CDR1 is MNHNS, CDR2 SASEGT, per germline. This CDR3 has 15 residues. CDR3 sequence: CASTPGSGSYNEKFF. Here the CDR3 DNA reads TGTGCCAGCACCCCCGGGTCGGGGTCCTACAATGAGAAGTTCTTC.

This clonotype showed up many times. CDR3 protein: CAWSVEGAMFGYTF. Written as DNA, the CDR3 is TGTGCCTGGAGTGTTGAAGGGGCTATGTTTGGCTACACCTTC. This chain connects TRBV30 to TRBJ1-2; weak D call: TRBD1 (5 bases). The V and J ends lost 0 bases and 7 bases respectively, with 15 bases between them. Looked up from germline, CDR1 is GTSNPN and CDR2 is SVGIG (reference sequence). This CDR3 has 14 residues.

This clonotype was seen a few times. CDR3 nucleotide sequence: TGCGCCAGCAGCCAAGAGTTGGCTGGCGGTTTAAGGCAGTTCTTC. This translates into CASSQELAGGLRQFF. The gene calls are TRBV4-1 and TRBJ2-1; D uncertain. This CDR3 has 15 amino acids. V lost 0 bases, J lost 12 bases, and 18 bases lay in between. The germline V gene encodes CDR1 MGHRA and CDR2 YSYEKL.

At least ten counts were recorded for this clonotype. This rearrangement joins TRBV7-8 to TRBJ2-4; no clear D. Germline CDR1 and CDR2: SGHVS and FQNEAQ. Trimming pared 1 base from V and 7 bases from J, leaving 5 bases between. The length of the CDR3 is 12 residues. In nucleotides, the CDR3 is TGTGCCAGCAGCTTAGAGCTGAACATTCAGTACTTC. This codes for CASSLELNIQYF.

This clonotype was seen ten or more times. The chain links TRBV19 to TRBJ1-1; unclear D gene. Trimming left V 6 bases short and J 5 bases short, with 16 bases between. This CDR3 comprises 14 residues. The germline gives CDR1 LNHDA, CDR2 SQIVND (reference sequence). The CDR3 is CASSSTPAGTEAFF. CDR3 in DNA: TGTGCCAGTAGCTCCACTCCCGCCGGGACTGAAGCTTTCTTT. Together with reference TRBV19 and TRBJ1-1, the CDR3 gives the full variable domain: DGGITQSPKYLFRKEGQNVTLSCEQNLNHDAMYWYRQDPGQGLRLIYYSQIVNDFQKGDIAEGYSVSREKKESFPLTVTSAQKNPTAFYLCASSSTPAGTEAFFGQGTRLTVV.

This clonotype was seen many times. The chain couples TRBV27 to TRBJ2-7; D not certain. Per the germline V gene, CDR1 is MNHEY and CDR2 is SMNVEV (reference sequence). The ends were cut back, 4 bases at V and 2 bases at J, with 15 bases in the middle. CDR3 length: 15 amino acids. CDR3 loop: CASSSPLTGAYEQYF. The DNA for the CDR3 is TGTGCCAGCAGTTCCCCATTGACGGGCGCCTACGAGCAGTACTTC.

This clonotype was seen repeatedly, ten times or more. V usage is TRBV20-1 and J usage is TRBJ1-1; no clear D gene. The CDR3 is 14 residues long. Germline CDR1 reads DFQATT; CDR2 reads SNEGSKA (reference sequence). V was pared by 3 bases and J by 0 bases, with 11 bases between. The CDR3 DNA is TGCAGTGCTAGGCAGGTGGGGATGAACACTGAAGCTTTCTTT. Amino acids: CSARQVGMNTEAFF.

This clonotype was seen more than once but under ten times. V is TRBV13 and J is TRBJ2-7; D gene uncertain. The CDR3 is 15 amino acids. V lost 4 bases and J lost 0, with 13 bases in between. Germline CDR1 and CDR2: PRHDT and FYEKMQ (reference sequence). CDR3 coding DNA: TGTGCCAGCAGCTCGAACGTTGGAAACTCCTACGAGCAGTACTTC. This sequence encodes CASSSNVGNSYEQYF.

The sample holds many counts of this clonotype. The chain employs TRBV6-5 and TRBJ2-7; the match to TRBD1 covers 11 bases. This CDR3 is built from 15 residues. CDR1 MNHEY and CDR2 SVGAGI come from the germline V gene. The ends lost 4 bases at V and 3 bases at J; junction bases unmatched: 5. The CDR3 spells CASSWFGTGGYEQYF. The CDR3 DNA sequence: TGTGCCAGCAGTTGGTTCGGGACAGGGGGCTACGAGCAGTACTTC.

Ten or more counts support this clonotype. CDR3 coding DNA: TGCGCCAGCAGCCGACCCGGGCCCTACGAGCAGTACTTC. As protein: CASSRPGPYEQYF. V usage is TRBV4-1 and J usage is TRBJ2-7; D remains ambiguous. V lost 4 bases, J lost 2 bases, and 9 bases lay in between. The V gene's germline CDR1 is MGHRA and CDR2 YSYEKL. The CDR3 is 13 amino acids.

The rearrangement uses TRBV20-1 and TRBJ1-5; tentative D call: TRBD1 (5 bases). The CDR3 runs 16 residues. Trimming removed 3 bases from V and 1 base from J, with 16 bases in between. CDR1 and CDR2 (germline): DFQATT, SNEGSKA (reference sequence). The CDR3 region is CSASAPGGRSNQPQHF. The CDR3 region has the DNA TGCAGTGCTAGTGCCCCGGGGGGAAGAAGCAATCAGCCCCAGCATTTT.